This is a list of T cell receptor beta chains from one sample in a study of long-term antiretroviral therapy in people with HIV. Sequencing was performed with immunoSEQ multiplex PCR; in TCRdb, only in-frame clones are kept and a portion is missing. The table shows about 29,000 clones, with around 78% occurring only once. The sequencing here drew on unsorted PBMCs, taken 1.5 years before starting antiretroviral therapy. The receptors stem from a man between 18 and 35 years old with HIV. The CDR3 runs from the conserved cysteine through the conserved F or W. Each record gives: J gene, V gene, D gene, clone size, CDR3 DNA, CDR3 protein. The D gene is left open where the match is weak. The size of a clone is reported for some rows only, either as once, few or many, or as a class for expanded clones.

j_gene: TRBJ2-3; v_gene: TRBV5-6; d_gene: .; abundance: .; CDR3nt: TGTGCCAGCAGGTGGGACCGCCTGGGCGCAGATACGCAGTATTTT; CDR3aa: CASRWDRLGADTQYF
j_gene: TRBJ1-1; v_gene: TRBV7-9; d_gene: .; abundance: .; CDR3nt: TGTGCCAGCAGCTTACAGAGGGGCGCGGACACTGAAGCTTTCTTT; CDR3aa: CASSLQRGADTEAFF
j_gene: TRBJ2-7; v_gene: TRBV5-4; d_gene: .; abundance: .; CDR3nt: TGTGCCAGCAGCGCGACGACGACAGCCTACGAGCAGTACTTC; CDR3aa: CASSATTTAYEQYF
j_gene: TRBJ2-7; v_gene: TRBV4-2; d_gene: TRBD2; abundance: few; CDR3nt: TGTGCCAGCAGCCCAGCTACTAGCGGGAGAGGCGGCGAGCAGTACTTC; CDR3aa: CASSPATSGRGGEQYF
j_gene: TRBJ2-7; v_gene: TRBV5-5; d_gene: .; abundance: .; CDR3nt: TGTGCCAGCAGCTTGGTAGGGAACGAGCAGTACTTC; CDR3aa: CASSLVGNEQYF
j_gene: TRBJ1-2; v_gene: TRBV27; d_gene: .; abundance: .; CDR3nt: TGTGCCAGCAGTTCAGCGTACCTTGACGGGAGAGCTAACTATGGCTACACCTTC; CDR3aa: CASSSAYLDGRANYGYTF
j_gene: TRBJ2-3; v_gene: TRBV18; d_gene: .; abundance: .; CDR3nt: TGTGCCAGCTCACCATTGGACAAGAGCACAGATACGCAGTATTTT; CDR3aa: CASSPLDKSTDTQYF
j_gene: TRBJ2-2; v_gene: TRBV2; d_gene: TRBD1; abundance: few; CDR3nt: TGTGCCAGCAACAGGGGGCGAAACACCGGGGAGCTGTTTTTT; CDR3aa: CASNRGRNTGELFF
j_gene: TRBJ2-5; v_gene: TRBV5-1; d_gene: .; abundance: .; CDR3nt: TGCGCCAGCAGCTTCAGAGGGCAGGGTTTGGGAGAGACCCAGTACTTC; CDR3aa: CASSFRGQGLGETQYF
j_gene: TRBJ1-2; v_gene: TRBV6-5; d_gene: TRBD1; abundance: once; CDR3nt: TGTGCCAGCAGTTCCCTGACAGGGTTTTCTGGCTACACCTTC; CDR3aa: CASSSLTGFSGYTF
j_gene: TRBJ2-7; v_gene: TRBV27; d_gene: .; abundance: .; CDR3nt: TGTGCCAGCAGTTTATCGGGCGGGACCTCCTACGAGCAGTACTTC; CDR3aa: CASSLSGGTSYEQYF
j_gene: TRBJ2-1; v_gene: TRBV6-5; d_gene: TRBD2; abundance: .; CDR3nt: TGTGCCAGCAGTTCTAGCGGGGGGGCCTACAATGAGCAGTTCTTC; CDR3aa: CASSSSGGAYNEQFF
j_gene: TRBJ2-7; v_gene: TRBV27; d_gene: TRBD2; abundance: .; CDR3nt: TGTGCCAGCAGTTTATCCCCAGGTAGCGGGAGGGCCTCACGCGGCTACGAGCAGTACTTC; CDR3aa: CASSLSPGSGRASRGYEQYF
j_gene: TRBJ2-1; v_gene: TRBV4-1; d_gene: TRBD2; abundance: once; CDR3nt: TGCGCCAGCAGAAAGGGACTAGCGGGAGACAATGAGCAGTTCTTC; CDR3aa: CASRKGLAGDNEQFF
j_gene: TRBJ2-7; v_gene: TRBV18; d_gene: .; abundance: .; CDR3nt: TGTGCCAGCTCACCGGCTGTCAGCAACGAGCAGTACTTC; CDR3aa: CASSPAVSNEQYF
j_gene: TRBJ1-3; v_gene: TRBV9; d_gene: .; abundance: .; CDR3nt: TGTGCCAGCAGCATAAAACAGAGCTTCTCTGGAAACACCATATATTTT; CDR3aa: CASSIKQSFSGNTIYF
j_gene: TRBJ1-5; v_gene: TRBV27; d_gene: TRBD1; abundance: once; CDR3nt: TGTGCCAGCAGTTTATACTCTACAGGGGGTAATCAGCCCCAGCATTTT; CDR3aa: CASSLYSTGGNQPQHF
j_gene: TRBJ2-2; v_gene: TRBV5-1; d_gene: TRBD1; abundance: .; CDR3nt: TGCGCCAGCAGCATGGGTAGGGGGCGAGACGGGGAGCTGTTTTTT; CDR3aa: CASSMGRGRDGELFF
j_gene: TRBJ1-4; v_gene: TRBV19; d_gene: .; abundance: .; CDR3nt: TGTGCCAGTAGTGATATCCCGGGACTCGGGCGGGATGAAAAACTGTTTTTT; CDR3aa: CASSDIPGLGRDEKLFF
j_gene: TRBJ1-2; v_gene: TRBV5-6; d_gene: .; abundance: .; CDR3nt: TGTGCCAGCACCTTCATTCGCCGTAACTATGGCTACACCTTC; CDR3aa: CASTFIRRNYGYTF
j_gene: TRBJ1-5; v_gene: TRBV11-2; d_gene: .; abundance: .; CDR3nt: TGTGCCAGCAGCTTAGCCCCACGCGGTCAGCCCCAGCATTTT; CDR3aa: CASSLAPRGQPQHF
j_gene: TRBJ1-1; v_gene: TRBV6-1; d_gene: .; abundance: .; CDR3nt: TGTGCCAGCAGTGAAGAAGGGTGGGGGAACACTGAAGCTTTCTTT; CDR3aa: CASSEEGWGNTEAFF
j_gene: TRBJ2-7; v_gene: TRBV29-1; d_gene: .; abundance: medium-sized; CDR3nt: TGCAGCGTAGTGACAGTTACCGGGCGCGAGCAGTACTTC; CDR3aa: CSVVTVTGREQYF
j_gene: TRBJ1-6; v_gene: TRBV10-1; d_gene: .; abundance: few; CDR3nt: TGCGCCAGCAGTGAGGCCGGGGTTAATTCACCCCTCCACTTT; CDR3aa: CASSEAGVNSPLHF
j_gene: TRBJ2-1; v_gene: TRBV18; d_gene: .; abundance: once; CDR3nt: TGTGCCAGCTCCCTACAACAAGGGGGCTCCTACAATGAGCAGTTCTTC; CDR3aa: CASSLQQGGSYNEQFF
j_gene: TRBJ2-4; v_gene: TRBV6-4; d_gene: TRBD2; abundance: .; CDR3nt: TGTGCCAGCAGTGGTAGAGAGGGGAGGGCAGTCAAAAACATTCAGTACTTC; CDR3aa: CASSGREGRAVKNIQYF
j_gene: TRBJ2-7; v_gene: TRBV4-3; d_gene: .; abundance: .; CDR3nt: TGCGCCAGCAGCCAAGTCGGATCAGGGGACTCCTCCTACGAGCAGTACTTC; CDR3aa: CASSQVGSGDSSYEQYF
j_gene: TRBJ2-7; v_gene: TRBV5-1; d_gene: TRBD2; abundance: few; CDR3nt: TGCGCCAGCAGCTGGACTAGCGCGTATTCTGTCGAGCAGTACTTC; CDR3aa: CASSWTSAYSVEQYF
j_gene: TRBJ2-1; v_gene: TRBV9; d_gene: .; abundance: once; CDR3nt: TGTGCCAGCAGCGCTCTTCACAGGGAATACAATGAGCAGTTCTTC; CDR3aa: CASSALHREYNEQFF
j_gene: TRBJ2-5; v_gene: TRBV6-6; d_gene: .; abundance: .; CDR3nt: TGTGCCAGCAGTTGGGGACAAGGGGAAGGGACCCAGTACTTC; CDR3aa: CASSWGQGEGTQYF
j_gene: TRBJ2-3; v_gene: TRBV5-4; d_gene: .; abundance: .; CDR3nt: TGTGCCAGCAGCTGGGGCACAGATACGCAGTATTTT; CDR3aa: CASSWGTDTQYF
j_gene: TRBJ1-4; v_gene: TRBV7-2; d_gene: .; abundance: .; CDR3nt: TGTGCCAGCAGCATGCCCGGGCCCAGAAAAGAAAAACTGTTTTTT; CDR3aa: CASSMPGPRKEKLFF
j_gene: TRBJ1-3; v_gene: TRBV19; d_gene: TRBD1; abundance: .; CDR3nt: TGTGCCAGTAGTTACAGGGGGAGCTCTGGAAACACCATATATTTT; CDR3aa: CASSYRGSSGNTIYF
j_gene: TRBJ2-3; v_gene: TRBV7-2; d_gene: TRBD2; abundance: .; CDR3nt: TGTGCCAGCAGGGGGACTAGCGATACGCAGTATTTT; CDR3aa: CASRGTSDTQYF
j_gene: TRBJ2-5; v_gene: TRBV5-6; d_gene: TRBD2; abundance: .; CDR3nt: TGTGCCAGCAGCTTGGCCCCAGCGGGGGGGCGGGAGACCCAGTACTTC; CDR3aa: CASSLAPAGGRETQYF
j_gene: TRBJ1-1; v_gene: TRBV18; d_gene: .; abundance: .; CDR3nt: TGTGCCAGCTCACCACCGTCGTCAGGGAACACTGAAGCTTTCTTT; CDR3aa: CASSPPSSGNTEAFF
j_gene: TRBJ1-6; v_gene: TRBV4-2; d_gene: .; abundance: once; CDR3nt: TGTGCCAGCCGTGAGGGCCCCTATAATTCACCCCTCCACTTT; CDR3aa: CASREGPYNSPLHF
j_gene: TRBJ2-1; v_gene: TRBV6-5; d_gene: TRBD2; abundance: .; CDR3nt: TGTGCCAGCAGTTACGGCGGGAGTATCTACAATGAGCAGTTCTTC; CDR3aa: CASSYGGSIYNEQFF
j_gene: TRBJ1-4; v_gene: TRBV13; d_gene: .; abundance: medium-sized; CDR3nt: TGTGCCAGCAGCTCATTCCATGAAAAACTGTTTTTT; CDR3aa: CASSSFHEKLFF
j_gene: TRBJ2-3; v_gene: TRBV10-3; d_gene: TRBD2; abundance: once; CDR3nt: TGTGCCAGACCGGGGGGTCCCTGGGAGACAGATACGCAGTATTTT; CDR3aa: CARPGGPWETDTQYF
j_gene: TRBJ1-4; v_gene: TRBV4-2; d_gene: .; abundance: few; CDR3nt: TGTGCCAGCAGCCAACCGAGACAGACCAATGAAAAACTGTTTTTT; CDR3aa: CASSQPRQTNEKLFF
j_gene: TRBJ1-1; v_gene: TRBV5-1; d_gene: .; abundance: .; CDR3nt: TGCGCCAGCAGCTTGGGGCGGCACACTGAAGCTTTCTTT; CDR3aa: CASSLGRHTEAFF
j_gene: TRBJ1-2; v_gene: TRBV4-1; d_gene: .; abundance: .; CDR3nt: TGCGCCAGCAGCCAAGATTGGCAGGCTCTCAACTATGGCTACACCTTC; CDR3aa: CASSQDWQALNYGYTF
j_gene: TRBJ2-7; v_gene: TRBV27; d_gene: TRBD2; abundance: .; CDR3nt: TGTGCCAGCAGTTTGTTTAGCGGGGGCCCCTACGAGCAGTACTTC; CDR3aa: CASSLFSGGPYEQYF
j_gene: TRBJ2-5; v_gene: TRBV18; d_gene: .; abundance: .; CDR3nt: TGTGCCAGCTCATCCGAAGAGACCCAGTACTTC; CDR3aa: CASSSEETQYF
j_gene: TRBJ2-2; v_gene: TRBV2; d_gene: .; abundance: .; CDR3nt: TGTGCCAGCAGTGAATGGCGCGGGGGCGGGGACACCGGGGAGCTGTTTTTT; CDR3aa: CASSEWRGGGDTGELFF